These 2 T cell receptor beta chains originate from one sample sequenced in a study of shared clonotypes between healthy human individuals. The repertoire was sequenced with immunoSEQ multiplex PCR; TCRdb's copy has only in-frame clones and lacks some. The sample has 700,000 to 950,000 clones; around 96% are singletons. CD45RO-negative cells were positively selected for CCR7, leaving out terminally differentiated effector memory CD45RA+ cells. What was sequenced was naive CD8+ T cells sorted from blood. Source of these receptors: a man under 40 in good health.

The chain uses TRBV28 and TRBJ2-7, with a possible D match to TRBD1 (6 bases). The ends were cut back, 5 bases at V and 6 bases at J, with 11 bases in the middle. There are 12 residues in the CDR3. The germline gives CDR1 MDHEN, CDR2 SYDVKM. The CDR3 bases are TGTGCCAGCAGTCCACAGGGAAGCGAGCAGTACTTC. Protein: CASSPQGSEQYF.

The gene calls are TRBV27 and TRBJ1-5; TRBD1 aligns across 7 bases. Losses at the gene ends were 2 bases for V and 0 bases for J; bases not matched to a gene: 4. Germline V gives CDR1 MNHEY, CDR2 SMNVEV (reference sequence). The CDR3 spans 16 residues. CDR3 loop: CASSLGRGSSNQPQHF. CDR3 DNA sequence: TGTGCCAGCAGTTTAGGCAGGGGGAGTAGCAATCAGCCCCAGCATTTT.